The 25 T cell receptor beta chains in this list originate from one sample, sequenced in a study of vaccination and CD4 T cells after COVID-19. Treatment given: roughly ten-day PBMC culture with coronavirus spike peptide pools or control peptides (ViraFEST assay). Gathering of the CD4+ T cells, from the unexposed donor, took place before the COVID-19 pandemic (2011-2018). Oncomine TCR Beta short-read sequencing was applied to DNA from cultured CD4+ T cells. Investigators isolated genomic DNA from cultured CD4+ T cells. TCRdb passed the PCR reads through MiXCR, listing each CDR3 protein once. The top ten clones hold 20% to 25% of a sample with 8,500 to 14,000 distinct CDR3 sequences, almost 40% of them seen once. These TCRs' antigens remain unknown. Material for sequencing was CD4+ T cells from blood, cultured in vitro. All receptors come from a human donor in good health.

The rearrangement joins TRBV6-1 to TRBJ2-7, with TRBD2 matching over 14 bases. The germline V gene encodes CDR1 MNHNS and CDR2 SASEGT. V lost 5 bases to trimming and J lost 4 bases; unmatched junction nucleotides: 4. CDR3 length: 15 residues. CDR3 DNA sequence: TGTGCCAGCAGTCGGGGACTAGCGGGAGCTTACGAGCAGTACTTC. This codes for CASSRGLAGAYEQYF.

In this sample, this clonotype turned up a few times. The rearrangement uses TRBV7-2 and TRBJ1-6, with no clear D. Trimming pared 1 base from V and 0 bases from J, leaving 10 bases between. Looked up from germline, CDR1 is SGHTA and CDR2 is FQGNSA. There are 17 residues in the CDR3. The CDR3 nucleotides read TGTGCCAGCAGCTTAGATGGGCAGAGCTCCTATAATTCACCCCTCCACTTT. As protein: CASSLDGQSSYNSPLHF. Full variable domain (outside the CDR3, taken from reference TRBV7-2 and TRBJ1-6): GAGVSQSPSNKVTEKGKDVELRCDPISGHTALYWYRQSLGQGLEFLIYFQGNSAPDKSGLPSDRFSAERTGGSVSTLTIQRTQQEDSAVYLCASSLDGQSSYNSPLHFGNGTRLTVT.

This clonotype was detected only a few times. The CDR3 loop reads CASSTGGGPDTQYF. The CDR3 region has the DNA TGTGCCAGCAGCACCGGGGGGGGGCCAGATACGCAGTATTTT. The chain couples TRBV6-1 to TRBJ2-3; 8 positions match TRBD2. Germline assignment: CDR1 MNHNS and CDR2 SASEGT. V was clipped by 6 bases and J by 4 bases; unmatched bases: 6. The CDR3 runs 14 residues.

In its sample, this clonotype was seen a few times. The genes are TRBV27 and TRBJ2-4; perhaps TRBD1 as D (6 bases). V lost 5 bases and J lost 8, with 22 bases in between. CDR1 is MNHEY, CDR2 SMNVEV, per germline (reference sequence). CDR3 length equals 16 residues. CDR3 sequence: CASSPKTGTTRHIQYF. Here the CDR3 DNA reads TGTGCCAGCAGTCCTAAGACCGGGACAACAAGACACATTCAGTACTTC.

The chain uses TRBV12-3 or TRBV12-4 and TRBJ1-1; possibly TRBD1 for D (5 bases). The CDR3 runs 16 residues. V was cut by 2 bases and J by 1 base, with 14 bases left in between. Here the CDR3 DNA reads TGTGCCAGCAGTTTACTACGACAGAGACCGAACACTGAAGCTTTCTTT. Protein: CASSLLRQRPNTEAFF.

This clonotype was detected only a few times. This sequence joins TRBV28 and TRBJ2-5; 7 bases line up with TRBD1. Germline lookup yields CDR1 MDHEN and CDR2 SYDVKM. The length of the CDR3 is 13 residues. The ends lost 5 bases at V and 5 bases at J; junction bases unmatched: 5. CDR3: CASSDRARETQYF. DNA of the CDR3: TGTGCCAGCAGTGACAGGGCCCGGGAGACCCAGTACTTC. Looking up the rest from reference TRBV28 and TRBJ2-5 gives the full variable domain: DVKVTQSSRYLVKRTGEKVFLECVQDMDHENMFWYRQDPGLGLRLIYFSYDVKMKEKGDIPEGYSVSREKKERFSLILESASTNQTSMYLCASSDRARETQYFGPGTRLLVL.

This clonotype was seen only a few times. This chain joins TRBV15 and TRBJ2-7; D is unclear. Deletions cut 0 bases from V and 8 bases from J, with 11 bases between. The CDR3 runs 13 residues. CDR1 is LNHNV, CDR2 YYDKDF, per germline (reference sequence). As DNA, the CDR3 is TGTGCCACCAGCAGAGATTCAGGTTTCCAGCAGTACTTC. Protein sequence: CATSRDSGFQQYF.

The chain uses TRBV29-1 and TRBJ1-1; 7 bases map to TRBD1. The CDR3 totals 12 residues. Germline lookup yields CDR1 SQVTM and CDR2 ANQGSEA. V trimming: 7 bases; J trimming: 1 base; junction bases outside the gene matches: 3. The CDR3 region is CSGRGTNTEAFF. The CDR3 DNA is TGCAGCGGCAGGGGGACGAACACTGAAGCTTTCTTT.

The CDR3 coding sequence is TGTGCCAGCAGCTTGGAACAGCAAGAGACCCAGTACTTC. This translates into CASSLEQQETQYF. V usage is TRBV5-8 and J usage is TRBJ2-5, with D hard to call. V lost 0 bases to trimming and J lost 2 bases, with 5 bases between them. The V gene's germline CDR1 is SGHTS and CDR2 YDEGEE. This CDR3 has 13 amino acids.

This clonotype was detected a few times. The chain joins TRBV5-1 to TRBJ1-2; D is uncertain. The CDR3 has 14 residues. Germline assignment: CDR1 SGHRS and CDR2 YFSETQ. With 7 bases removed from V and 0 bases from J, the gap between germline ends came to 13 bases. The CDR3 reads CASLVESPNYGYTF. The DNA of the CDR3 is TGCGCCAGCCTCGTGGAGAGCCCTAACTATGGCTACACCTTC.

V and J are TRBV20-1 and TRBJ2-7; D is uncertain. Trimming shortened V by 6 bases and J by 0 bases, and 18 bases separated the two germline ends. The CDR3 runs 15 residues. From germline, CDR1 is DFQATT and CDR2 SNEGSKA (reference sequence). The CDR3 protein is CSAWPSPKSSYEQYF. The CDR3 bases are TGCAGTGCCTGGCCAAGTCCCAAGTCCTCCTACGAGCAGTACTTC.

This chain joins TRBV7-4 and TRBJ2-1; the match to TRBD2 covers 7 bases. There are 18 residues in the CDR3. Per germline, CDR1 SGHVT and CDR2 SQSDAQ. After removal of 4 bases from V and 5 bases from J, the junction contained 17 bases not matched to a gene. The CDR3 reads CASSCRPPSLAEHNEQFF. The DNA of the CDR3 is TGTGCCAGCAGCTGTCGGCCCCCGAGCCTAGCGGAACACAATGAGCAGTTCTTC. Full variable domain (remainder filled in from reference TRBV7-4 and TRBJ2-1): GAGVSQSPRYKVAKRGRDVALRCDSISGHVTLYWYRQTLGQGSEVLTYSQSDAQRDKSGRPSGRFSAERPERSVSTLKIQRTEQGDSAVYLCASSCRPPSLAEHNEQFFGPGTRLTVL.

This clonotype was seen more than once but under ten times. The V call is TRBV20-1, the J call TRBJ2-7; TRBD2 matches 9 bases. The ends lost 2 bases at V and 5 bases at J; junction bases unmatched: 7. CDR1 and CDR2 from the germline V gene are DFQATT and SNEGSKA (reference sequence). The CDR3 length is 14 residues. This CDR3 is CSARKSQREDEQYF. The DNA of the CDR3 is TGCAGTGCTAGAAAGTCCCAGCGGGAGGACGAGCAGTACTTC.

This clonotype was recorded a few times. The J gene is TRBJ1-2, the V gene TRBV7-2; 7 bases line up with TRBD1. V lost 1 base and J lost 8; bases outside the gene matches: 7. CDR1 is SGHTA, CDR2 FQGNSA, per germline. The CDR3 runs 14 residues. CDR3 loop: CASSLGRQGGGYTF. CDR3 sequence (DNA): TGTGCCAGCAGCTTAGGTAGACAGGGAGGGGGCTACACCTTC.

In regard to this clonotype: At one end the junction does not follow the germline gene, possibly because of a read error. The CDR3 region is CSARGLVQHEQFF. The CDR3 DNA is TGCAGTGCGAGAGGTCTAGTCCAACATGAGCAGTTCTTC. The chain uses TRBV20-1 and TRBJ2-1; D remains unclear. Germline values: CDR1 DFQATT, CDR2 SNEGSKA (reference sequence). This CDR3 spans 13 amino acids.

This clonotype was seen more than once but under ten times. The CDR3, as DNA: TGTGCCAGCAGTTCCCCCCGCCGGGACACCTATGGCTACACCTTC. Translating gives CASSSPRRDTYGYTF. This chain links TRBV6-2 or TRBV6-3 with TRBJ1-2, with a weak D call TRBD1 (6 bases). The germline gives CDR1 MNHEY, CDR2 SVGEGT. Between the trimmed V and J ends, which lost 4 bases and 4 bases, there was a span of 16 bases. The CDR3 covers 15 residues.

The rearrangement uses TRBV19 and TRBJ1-5, with unresolved D. The CDR3 runs 14 residues. V was clipped by 4 bases and J by 0 bases, with 7 bases between them. Germline-derived CDR1 and CDR2 are LNHDA and SQIVND (reference sequence). The CDR3 DNA is TGTGCCAGTAGTACCGAATCTAGCAATCAGCCCCAGCATTTT. It is translated as CASSTESSNQPQHF.

The rearrangement links TRBV19 to TRBJ1-3; D gene unclear. Trimming pared 4 bases from V and 0 bases from J, leaving 13 bases between. This CDR3 spans 16 amino acids. The germline CDR1 and CDR2 sequences are LNHDA and SQIVND (reference sequence). CDR3 protein: CASSTDLGGSGNTIYF. The CDR3, as DNA: TGTGCCAGTAGTACGGACCTAGGCGGCTCTGGAAACACCATATATTTT.

V is TRBV5-4 and J is TRBJ2-7, with D possibly matching TRBD1 (7 bases). Trimming removed 7 bases at V and 3 bases at J, with 14 bases between. CDR3 length equals 13 residues. Germline CDR1 and CDR2: SGHNT and YYREEE (reference sequence). DNA of the CDR3: TGTGCCAGCGCGCGGGACAGTGTCTACGAGCAGTACTTC. Translated: CASARDSVYEQYF.

This sequence joins TRBV20-1 and TRBJ2-7; no firm D call. CDR3 size: 14 residues. CDR1 DFQATT and CDR2 SNEGSKA come from the germline V gene (reference sequence). The V and J ends lost 4 bases and 3 bases respectively, with 16 bases between them. CDR3 DNA sequence: TGCAGTGCTACCCGACACGGCCCGGGCTACGAGCAGTACTTC. Translated: CSATRHGPGYEQYF.

The rearrangement uses TRBV7-9 and TRBJ1-2, with a tentative D call TRBD1 (6 bases). This CDR3 has 15 residues. Trimming cost V 4 bases and J 5 bases, with 17 bases left between them. CDR1 is SEHNR, CDR2 FQNEAQ, per germline (reference sequence). CDR3 bases: TGTGCCAGCAGCTCACGACAGGCCGCGGGGTATGGCTACACCTTC. Protein product: CASSSRQAAGYGYTF.

The rearrangement uses TRBV5-5 and TRBJ1-5; D unclear. Per the germline V gene, CDR1 is SGHKS and CDR2 is YYEKEE (reference sequence). The ends were cut back, 2 bases at V and 4 bases at J, with 7 bases in the middle. The CDR3 runs 13 residues. The CDR3 region has the DNA TGTGCCAGCAGCTTCTTTAATAATCAGCCCCAGCATTTT. Its protein product is CASSFFNNQPQHF.

This rearrangement joins TRBV20-1 to TRBJ2-1, with unresolved D. The CDR3 is 16 residues long. The germline CDR1 and CDR2 sequences are DFQATT and SNEGSKA (reference sequence). Trimming left V 0 bases short and J 0 bases short, with 12 bases between. The CDR3 spells CSARDFQESSYNEQFF. CDR3 in DNA: TGCAGTGCTAGAGATTTTCAGGAGAGCTCCTACAATGAGCAGTTCTTC.

The V call is TRBV27, the J call TRBJ2-6; D remains ambiguous. CDR3 length: 15 residues. Trimming stripped 7 bases from V and 0 bases from J, with 10 bases between. In germline, CDR1 is MNHEY, CDR2 SMNVEV (reference sequence). The CDR3 loop is CASTLDNSGANVLTF. As DNA, the CDR3 is TGTGCCAGCACCCTAGACAACTCTGGGGCCAACGTCCTGACTTTC.

Only a few counts were recorded for this clonotype. The J gene is TRBJ1-5, the V gene TRBV20-1; TRBD1 might be the D (5 bases). This CDR3 contains 13 residues. Germline values: CDR1 DFQATT, CDR2 SNEGSKA (reference sequence). The CDR3 DNA reads TGCAGCCTCATCGCAGGGCTCAATCAGCCCCAGCATTTT. It codes for CSLIAGLNQPQHF.